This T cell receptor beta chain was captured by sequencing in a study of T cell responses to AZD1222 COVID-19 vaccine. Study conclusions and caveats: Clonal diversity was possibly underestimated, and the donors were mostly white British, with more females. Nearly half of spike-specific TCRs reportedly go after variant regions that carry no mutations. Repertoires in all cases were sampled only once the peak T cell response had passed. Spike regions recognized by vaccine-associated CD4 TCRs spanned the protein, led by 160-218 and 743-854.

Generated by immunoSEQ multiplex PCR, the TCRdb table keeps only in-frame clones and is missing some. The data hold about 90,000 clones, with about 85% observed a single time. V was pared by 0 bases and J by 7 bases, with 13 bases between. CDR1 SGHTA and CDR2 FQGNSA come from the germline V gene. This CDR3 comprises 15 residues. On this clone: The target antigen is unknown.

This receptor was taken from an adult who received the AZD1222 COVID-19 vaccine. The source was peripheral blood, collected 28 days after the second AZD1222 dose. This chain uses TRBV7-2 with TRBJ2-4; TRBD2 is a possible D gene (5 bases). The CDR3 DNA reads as TGTGCCAGCAGCTTAGCTCCCGGGAACGGGAACATTCAGTACTTC. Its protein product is CASSLAPGNGNIQYF.